The 29 T cell receptor beta chains listed next were all sequenced from one sample in a study of T cells after yellow fever vaccination. TCRdb ran MiXCR on the 5' RACE reads and lists one entry per CDR3 protein. The sample has some 560,000 distinct CDR3 sequences; roughly 17% are singletons. The sample in question was PBMCs, obtained 5 to 6 days after the first yellow fever vaccination. The receptors were sampled from a man younger than 35 who received the YFV17D yellow fever vaccine.

CDR3 DNA sequence: TGTGCCAGCTGGGGGGACAGCTCAAACACCGGGGAGCTGTTTTTT. Encoded protein: CASWGDSSNTGELFF. The chain joins TRBV12-3 or TRBV12-4 to TRBJ2-2; maybe TRBD1 (7 bases). Trimming removed 8 bases from V and 2 bases from J, with 15 bases in between. There are 15 residues in the CDR3.

The chain links TRBV15 to TRBJ1-1; no definite D call. Trimming cost V 0 bases and J 0 bases, with 8 bases left between them. Germline V gene data show CDR1 as LNHNV and CDR2 as YYDKDF (reference sequence). There are 15 residues in the CDR3. The DNA of the CDR3 is TGTGCCACCAGCAGAGATCGGGAAGTGAACACTGAAGCTTTCTTT. Translated: CATSRDREVNTEAFF.

The chain links TRBV4-3 to TRBJ1-1, with D hard to call. V lost 1 base to trimming and J lost 4 bases, with 13 bases between them. The CDR3 is 15 residues long. Germline CDR1 reads LGHNA; CDR2 reads YSLEER. As DNA, the CDR3 is TGCGCCAGCAGCCAAGTTTGGGGAAGAGGCACTGAAGCTTTCTTT. Translating it yields CASSQVWGRGTEAFF.

The CDR3 nucleotides read TGCGCCAGCAGCTCCACACTGAGTACTACTGAAGCTTTCTTT. Residues: CASSSTLSTTEAFF. V usage is TRBV5-1 and J usage is TRBJ1-1; D is uncertain. Looked up from germline, CDR1 is SGHRS and CDR2 is YFSETQ. V lost 3 bases and J lost 5, with 14 bases in between. The CDR3 runs 14 residues.

This rearrangement joins TRBV5-1 to TRBJ2-1; D may be TRBD1 or TRBD2 (6 bases each). Trimming took 7 bases from V and 8 from J, leaving 19 bases between them. This CDR3 has 14 residues. Germline CDR1 SGHRS, CDR2 YFSETQ. CDR3 sequence reads: CASAFFAGEDEQFF. The CDR3 nucleotides read TGCGCCAGCGCATTTTTCGCAGGGGAGGATGAGCAGTTCTTC.

This rearrangement joins TRBV7-3 to TRBJ2-2; 10 bases are shared with TRBD1. V shed 3 bases, J shed 1 base, and the junction held 2 bases outside the gene matches. The CDR3 has 16 amino acids. Germline CDR1 is SGHTA and CDR2 is FQGTGA. The CDR3 loop reads CASSFRDRGNTGELFF. For the CDR3, the DNA is TGTGCCAGCAGCTTCCGGGACAGGGGGAACACCGGGGAGCTGTTTTTT.

This clonotype came up a few times. J is TRBJ2-1 and V is TRBV24-1; 9 bases agree with TRBD1. The CDR3 contains 16 residues. With 4 bases clipped from V and 8 bases from J, the junction kept 11 bases outside the gene matches. Per the germline V gene, CDR1 is KGHDR and CDR2 is SFDVKD. The CDR3 DNA sequence: TGTGCCACCAGTGACCCTGCCCGGACAGGGGCTCATGAGCAGTTCTTC. It yields the protein CATSDPARTGAHEQFF.

This clonotype has just a few counts. The V and J genes are TRBV10-3 and TRBJ1-5; D remains ambiguous. The germline gives CDR1 ENHRY, CDR2 SYGVKD. The CDR3 sequence is 13 residues long. V lost 2 bases and J lost 9, with 11 bases in between. CDR3 bases: TGTGCCATCAGTGAGACCAGCGAGGGGCCCCAGCATTTT. The encoded protein is CAISETSEGPQHF.

This clonotype came up a few times. A read error is possible here, since a much larger clone lies one base away. CDR3 DNA sequence: TGTGCCAGCAGTTTAGGGGGGACCTACGAGCAGTACTTC. It specifies CASSLGGTYEQYF. The gene calls are TRBV12-3 or TRBV12-4 and TRBJ2-7; D tentatively fits TRBD1 or TRBD2 (5 bases each). V was trimmed by 1 base and J by 2 bases, leaving 6 bases between them. CDR3 size: 13 residues.

This clonotype was counted between two and nine times. The V call is TRBV28, the J call TRBJ2-7; D unresolved. The CDR3 spans 13 residues. Trimming left V 7 bases short and J 0 bases short, with 10 bases between. Germline-derived CDR1 and CDR2 are MDHEN and SYDVKM. CDR3 sequence (DNA): TGTGCCAGCAAAGGCAGTATCTCCTACGAGCAGTACGTC. Its translation is CASKGSISYEQYV.

The CDR3 spells CASSYTRFPYNEQFF. Here the CDR3 DNA reads TGTGCCAGCAGTTACACTCGATTTCCCTACAATGAGCAGTTCTTC. The chain joins TRBV6-2 or TRBV6-3 to TRBJ2-1; D remains ambiguous. From germline, CDR1 is MNHEY and CDR2 SVGEGT. The CDR3 is made up of 15 amino acids. The germline V and J ends were trimmed by 2 bases and 2 bases, with 10 bases remaining between them.

The chain uses TRBV1 and TRBJ2-7; the listed D gene, TRBD2, was not tested against the DNA. TRBV1 is deemed a pseudogene. This CDR3 region has 14 residues. CDR3: CTSSHWDCPYEQYF. The CDR3 nucleotides are TGCACCAGCAGCCATTGGGACTGTCCCTACGAGCAGTACTTC.

V gene TRBV29-1 combines with J gene TRBJ2-5, with D possibly matching TRBD2 (5 bases). The CDR3 sequence is 14 residues long. The V end was cut by 3 bases, the J end by 1 base, with 12 bases between. The germline gives CDR1 SQVTM, CDR2 ANQGSEA. This CDR3 is CSVERAGRQETQYF. CDR3 sequence (DNA): TGCAGCGTTGAGAGGGCAGGACGCCAAGAGACCCAGTACTTC.

V is TRBV7-9 and J is TRBJ2-5; the D call may be TRBD1 or TRBD2 (5 bases each). Trimming pared 2 bases from V and 4 bases from J, leaving 14 bases between. Germline lookup yields CDR1 SEHNR and CDR2 FQNEAQ (reference sequence). This CDR3 spans 15 amino acids. The CDR3 protein is CASSLLPPGRETQYF. The CDR3 DNA follows: TGTGCCAGCAGCTTACTGCCCCCAGGGAGAGAGACCCAGTACTTC.

This clonotype turned up a few times. The V call is TRBV4-1, the J call TRBJ1-4, with D unclear. V lost 0 bases and J 7 bases, leaving 15 bases between the germline ends. Germline CDR1 MGHRA, CDR2 YSYEKL. CDR3 length: 16 residues. The CDR3 protein is CASSQDFGSWREKLFF. CDR3 sequence (DNA): TGCGCCAGCAGCCAAGATTTCGGGAGCTGGCGTGAAAAACTGTTTTTT.

The CDR3 here is CASSQTGLSQPQHF. In DNA, the CDR3 is TGTGCCAGCAGCCAAACAGGGTTAAGTCAGCCCCAGCATTTT. The V gene is TRBV3-1, the J gene TRBJ1-5; weak D call: TRBD1 (6 bases). The V and J ends lost 2 bases and 6 bases respectively, with 11 bases between them. CDR1 and CDR2 (germline): LGHDT, YNNKEL (reference sequence). This CDR3 has 14 amino acids.

The rearrangement uses TRBV4-2 and TRBJ1-3; D is undetermined. The germline V gene has CDR1 LGHNA and CDR2 YNFKEQ. V was pared by 0 bases and J by 0 bases, with 9 bases between. This CDR3 has 16 residues. The CDR3 protein is CASSQELVRSGNTIYF. CDR3 sequence (DNA): TGTGCCAGCAGCCAAGAGTTAGTTCGCTCTGGAAACACCATATATTTT.

This clonotype has just a few counts. The chain has TRBV23-1 and TRBJ1-1; TRBD1 matches at 8 bases. TRBV23-1 is marked as an open reading frame, function uncertain. V lost 3 bases and J lost 4; bases outside the gene matches: 7. The CDR3 consists of 15 residues. Written as DNA, the CDR3 is TGCGCCAGCAGTCAGAGTGCAGGGGGCGGCACTGAAGCTTTCTTT. It encodes CASSQSAGGGTEAFF.

The chain uses TRBV3-1 and TRBJ2-3; 7 nucleotides line up with TRBD1. With 2 bases clipped from V and 2 bases from J, the junction kept 7 bases outside the gene matches. This CDR3 contains 16 residues. The germline V gene has CDR1 LGHDT and CDR2 YNNKEL (reference sequence). The CDR3 region has the DNA TGTGCCAGCAGCCAAATACAGGGGCCCTCCACAGATACGCAGTATTTT. Translated: CASSQIQGPSTDTQYF.

This clonotype was counted only a few times. This chain uses TRBV15 with TRBJ2-3; D could derive from TRBD1 or TRBD2 (5 bases each). V shed 5 bases and J shed 5 bases, with 20 bases lying between them. Germline-derived CDR1 and CDR2 are LNHNV and YYDKDF (reference sequence). The CDR3 consists of 16 residues. This CDR3 is CATSPDLRGRGDTQYF. DNA for the CDR3: TGTGCCACCAGCCCCGACCTCCGGGGCAGAGGAGATACGCAGTATTTT.

The table lists this clonotype with a few counts. The chain joins TRBV18 to TRBJ1-1; possible D gene TRBD1, 6 bases. V gave up 7 bases and J gave up 0 bases, with 18 bases separating them. Looked up from germline, CDR1 is KGHSH and CDR2 is LQKENI. This CDR3 region has 16 residues. The CDR3 nucleotides read TGTGCCAGCTTCCCCAACCGGGACACCATGAACACTGAAGCTTTCTTT. It codes for CASFPNRDTMNTEAFF.

Only a few counts were recorded for this clonotype. This chain uses TRBV12-3 or TRBV12-4 with TRBJ1-5; D remains unclear. The V end lost 8 bases, the J end lost 7 bases, and 15 bases lay between the germline ends. The CDR3 spans 13 residues. For the CDR3, the DNA is TGTGCCAGCGGTCAAGAAGGGCGACAGCCCCAGCATTTT. Its translation: CASGQEGRQPQHF.

A note on this clonotype: A much larger clone sits a single nucleotide away, making a read error possible. The chain recombines TRBV5-6 with TRBJ2-7, with 8 bases lining up with TRBD1. From germline, CDR1 is SGHDT and CDR2 YYEEEE. The CDR3 sequence is 16 residues long. The CDR3 DNA is TGTGCCAGCACCTCAACGACAGGGGAAGTGTTGTACGAGGAGTACTTC. This translates into CASTSTTGEVLYEEYF.

This clonotype has only a few counts. The CDR3 spells CASSPTGGLADKQFF. The CDR3 nucleotides read TGTGCCAGCAGCCCAACCGGCGGACTAGCCGATAAGCAGTTCTTC. The chain recombines TRBV4-2 with TRBJ2-1, with 8 bases matching TRBD2. The CDR3 consists of 15 residues. The J segment lost 11 bases and the V segment lost 4 bases, leaving 13 bases of the junction unmatched. Germline V gene lookup returns CDR1 LGHNA and CDR2 YNFKEQ.

This clonotype was seen a few times. The chain joins TRBV10-1 to TRBJ1-1; weak D call: TRBD1 (5 bases). The CDR3 has 15 residues. Trimming pared 0 bases from V and 10 bases from J, leaving 18 bases between. Germline V gene sequence: CDR1 WNHNN, CDR2 SYGVQD (reference sequence). The CDR3 loop reads CASSESGTPIRGAFF. In DNA, the CDR3 is TGCGCCAGCAGTGAGTCGGGGACCCCCATCCGCGGAGCTTTCTTT.

Only a few counts were recorded for this clonotype. V is TRBV2 and J is TRBJ2-1; tentatively, D is TRBD1 or TRBD2 (5 bases each). The CDR3 contains 12 residues. From germline, CDR1 is SNHLY and CDR2 FYNNEI. Between the trimmed V and J ends, which lost 7 bases and 7 bases, there was a span of 11 bases. Written as DNA, the CDR3 is TGTGCCAGCATCGAGGGGCCTAATGAGCAGTTCTTC. This codes for CASIEGPNEQFF.

The V gene is TRBV4-3, the J gene TRBJ1-2, with D tentatively TRBD1 (5 bases). Germline V gene sequence: CDR1 LGHNA, CDR2 YSLEER. Trimming took off 3 bases at V and 0 bases at J, with 14 bases between the two ends. This CDR3 has 16 amino acids. The CDR3, as DNA: TGCGCCAGCAGCCATGTCGACAGAAATTCTAACTATGGCTACACCTTC. Translation gives CASSHVDRNSNYGYTF.

This clonotype was counted a few times. The V call is TRBV12-3 or TRBV12-4, the J call TRBJ2-7, with TRBD2 matching over 10 bases. This CDR3 region has 14 residues. The V gene end was trimmed by 10 bases and the J gene end by 4 bases; junction bases not matched to a gene: 10. CDR3 in amino acids: CATNERGGLYEQYF. CDR3 DNA: TGTGCCACCAATGAGCGGGGGGGCTTGTACGAGCAGTACTTC.

The V call is TRBV7-2, the J call TRBJ1-3; 9 nucleotides align to TRBD1. In germline, CDR1 is SGHTA, CDR2 FQGNSA. CDR3 length: 13 amino acids. In DNA, the CDR3 is TGTCGGGACAGGGCTGAAGGTGGAAACACCATATATTTT. It is translated as CRDRAEGGNTIYF.